The TCR beta chain described here comes from a study of cytomegalovirus exposure and HLA in healthy donors. Nominal health characterized the donors when sampled, though unrecorded immune exposures were likely. The primer mix had 60 Vbeta and 13 Jbeta primers. The repertoire was sequenced with immunoSEQ multiplex PCR; TCRdb's copy has only in-frame clones and lacks some. This repertoire shows approximately 110,000 clones, around 75% found once; its top ten account for less than 5%. The CDR3 loop spans 16 amino acids. Germline values: CDR1 SGHRS, CDR2 YFSETQ. This clone was seen once. The origin of this receptor is a man between 60 and 75 years old in good health and CMV-seropositive. The chain is built from TRBV5-1 and TRBJ2-7; tentatively, D is TRBD1 (7 bases). The better agreement between TRBJ2-5 and the DNA end casts doubt on the J call. Sequencing input: PBMCs. The CDR3: CASSLASGGLLETQYF. CDR3 in DNA: TGCGCCAGCAGCTTGGCCTCAGGGGGGTTGTTGGAGACCCAGTACTTC.